This T cell receptor (gamma chain) was identified in a study of intestinal T cells in coeliac disease. Study overall: Controls in the TRG cohort averaged around 53 years, coeliac patients approximately 15.

Study observations and caveats: Leave-one-out accuracy for TRG clustering was reportedly less than 90%, training 94.4%. Coeliac and control groups differed significantly in age.

With 6 bases clipped from V and 8 bases from J, the junction kept 10 bases outside the gene matches. The CDR3 contains 12 residues. Germline lookup yields CDR1 EGSTGY and CDR2 YDSYTSSV. Concerning this clone itself: Its antigen is undetermined.

For each case, the template was genomic DNA from ten approximately 5-µm formalin-fixed paraffin-embedded scrolls. Controls had endoscopy for reflux, dyspepsia or gastritis, without coeliac suspicion. Using about 0.2 ug of biopsy DNA, TRG was amplified with LymphoTrack primers. TCRdb reprocessed the multiplex PCR reads using CATT. The table has several hundred gamma-chain clones, around half seen once; the top ten hold almost 40%. The material sequenced was a duodenal biopsy. The origin of this receptor is a human donor who served as a control with a normal duodenal biopsy, not a healthy volunteer. The V gene is TRGV4, the J gene TRGJ1 or TRGJ2. DNA of the CDR3: TGTGCCACCTGGATGGGCCGAGATAAGAAACTCTTT. Protein: CATWMGRDKKLF.